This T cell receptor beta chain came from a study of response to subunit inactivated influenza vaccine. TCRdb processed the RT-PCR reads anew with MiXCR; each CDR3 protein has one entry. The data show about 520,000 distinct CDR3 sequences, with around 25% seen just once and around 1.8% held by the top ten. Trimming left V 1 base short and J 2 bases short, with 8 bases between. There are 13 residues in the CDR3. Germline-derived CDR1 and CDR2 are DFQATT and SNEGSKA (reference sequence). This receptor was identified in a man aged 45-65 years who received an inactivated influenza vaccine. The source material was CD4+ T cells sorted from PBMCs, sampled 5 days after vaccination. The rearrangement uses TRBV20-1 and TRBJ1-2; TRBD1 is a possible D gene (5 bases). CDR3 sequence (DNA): TGCAGTGCTAGAGGGGGGGGAAACTATGGCTACACCTTC. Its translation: CSARGGGNYGYTF.